This entry lists 17 T cell receptor beta chains sequenced from one sample in a study of breast tumors, draining lymph nodes, adjacent tissues. From the multiplex PCR reads, TCRdb called clonotypes with MiXCR, one entry per CDR3 protein. The repertoire has 200,000 or so distinct CDR3 sequences, around 33% of them found once; the top ten carry roughly 4.3%. Axillary draining lymph nodes of breast cancer patients supplied the node samples. The sequenced sample was axillary lymph node tissue. These receptors were obtained from a female donor with breast cancer. Some clones in this sample may be carry-over from other donors' samples.

This clonotype has a count of ten or more. V gene TRBV30 combines with J gene TRBJ1-3; no definite D call. CDR1 is GTSNPN and CDR2 is SVGIG in the germline V gene (reference sequence). CDR3 length: 12 amino acids. V was pared by 5 bases and J by 3 bases, with 8 bases between. CDR3 region: CAWELFGNTIYF. In DNA, the CDR3 is TGTGCCTGGGAACTCTTTGGAAACACCATATATTTT.

J is TRBJ1-1 and V is TRBV7-3; a weak D match, TRBD1 (6 bases). Germline V lookup: CDR1 SGHTA, CDR2 FQGTGA. The CDR3 is 13 residues long. Trimming pared 6 bases from V and 6 bases from J, leaving 14 bases between. The CDR3 nucleotides are TGTGCCAGCAGTTCTCTAGGGGGGGCTGAAGCTTTCTTT. Translation gives CASSSLGGAEAFF.

This chain's CDR3 is CASSLTLGGGTDTQYF. CDR3 coding DNA: TGTGCCAGCAGCTTAACTTTGGGGGGGGGCACAGATACGCAGTATTTT. The J gene is TRBJ2-3, the V gene TRBV7-6, with 7 bases matching TRBD2. The length of the CDR3 is 16 residues. The germline CDR1 and CDR2 sequences are SGHVS and FNYEAQ. With 2 bases clipped from V and 1 base from J, the junction kept 6 bases outside the gene matches.

A note on this clonotype: In this CDR3 the conserved last residue, phenylalanine or tryptophan, is missing, so a read error is likely. No DNA is shown, since the ends of the CDR3 on it are uncertain; the CDR3 is the one TCRdb lists. The CDR3 region is CASSYSIY. The chain is built from TRBV6-6 and TRBJ1-4. The CDR3 is 8 amino acids long, termini counted. The V gene's germline CDR1 is MNHNY and CDR2 SVGAGI (reference sequence).

This clonotype was recorded only once. The chain has TRBV5-1 and TRBJ2-2, with a possible D match to TRBD1 (6 bases). This CDR3 is built from 14 residues. The V and J ends lost 3 bases and 4 bases respectively, with 10 bases between them. The germline CDR1 and CDR2 sequences are SGHRS and YFSETQ. CDR3 bases: TGCGCCAGCAGCTCGGGACAAACCACCGGGGAGCTGTTTTTT. The encoded protein is CASSSGQTTGELFF.

This clonotype was observed at least ten times. The CDR3 loop reads CASSPRDSSGKTQYF. In nucleotides, the CDR3 is TGTGCCAGCAGCCCTCGGGACTCCTCGGGGAAGACCCAGTACTTC. The genes are TRBV5-8 and TRBJ2-5, with a tentative D call TRBD2 (6 bases). With 4 bases removed from V and 6 bases from J, the gap between germline ends came to 19 bases. The CDR3 covers 15 residues. Germline loops: CDR1 SGHTS, CDR2 YDEGEE. Combining the CDR3 with reference TRBV5-8 and TRBJ2-5 gives the whole variable domain EAGVTQSPTHLIKTRGQQATLRCSPISGHTSVYWYQQALGLGLQFLLWYDEGEERNRGNFPPRFSGRQFPNYSSELNVNALELEDSALYLCASSPRDSSGKTQYFGPGTRLLVL.

The table lists this clonotype with many counts. The chain joins TRBV7-2 to TRBJ1-4, with a possible D match to TRBD1 (5 bases). Germline V gene lookup returns CDR1 SGHTA and CDR2 FQGNSA. Trimming left V 1 base short and J 8 bases short, with 14 bases between. CDR3 length: 15 residues. The CDR3 nucleotides are TGTGCCAGCAGCTTAGGGGGGTCAGGAGCGGAAAAACTGTTTTTT. Translating it yields CASSLGGSGAEKLFF. Complete variable domain (other parts from reference TRBV7-2 and TRBJ1-4): GAGVSQSPSNKVTEKGKDVELRCDPISGHTALYWYRQSLGQGLEFLIYFQGNSAPDKSGLPSDRFSAERTGGSVSTLTIQRTQQEDSAVYLCASSLGGSGAEKLFFGSGTQLSVL.

This clonotype has a count of ten or more. The chain links TRBV9 to TRBJ2-3, with TRBD2 matching 13 bases. With V trimmed by 4 bases and J by 1 base, 6 bases remained unmatched. The CDR3 has 17 amino acids. The germline CDR1 and CDR2 sequences are SGDLS and YYNGEE. CDR3 loop: CASSTGTSGAGTDTQYF. The CDR3 nucleotides are TGTGCCAGCAGCACCGGGACTAGCGGGGCGGGCACAGATACGCAGTATTTT.

This clonotype was counted at least ten times. The V call is TRBV6-2 or TRBV6-3, the J call TRBJ1-5; possibly TRBD1 for D (5 bases). This CDR3 region has 13 residues. Trimming stripped 2 bases from V and 6 bases from J, with 8 bases between. Germline CDR1 and CDR2: MNHEY and SVGEGT. CDR3 DNA: TGTGCCAGCAGTTACCTCGGGGGTCAGCCCCAGCATTTT. Its translation: CASSYLGGQPQHF.

The rearrangement links TRBV20-1 to TRBJ2-2, with 10 bases lining up with TRBD2. CDR3 size: 14 residues. CDR1 is DFQATT, CDR2 SNEGSKA, per germline (reference sequence). DNA of the CDR3: TGCAGCCACTCTAGCGGGAGTAGCACCGGGGAGCTGTTTTTT. It specifies CSHSSGSSTGELFF.

This clonotype was observed a handful of times. This chain joins TRBV10-3 and TRBJ2-7, with TRBD2 matching 8 bases. The CDR3 length is 19 residues. The germline CDR1 and CDR2 sequences are ENHRY and SYGVKD. Germline trimming cut 5 bases from V and 2 bases from J; bases unmatched to any gene: 20. CDR3 loop: CAISFPPLPGLDNPYEQYF. CDR3 nucleotides: TGTGCCATCAGTTTTCCCCCTCTGCCGGGACTAGATAACCCCTACGAGCAGTACTTC.

With respect to this clonotype: A much larger clonotype is one base distant, so this may be a read error. J is TRBJ2-1 and V is TRBV6-5, with 8 bases matching TRBD1. This CDR3 contains 15 residues. Germline CDR1 and CDR2: MNHEY and SVGAGI. The CDR3 reads CASSYLGQGYNGQFF. DNA of the CDR3: TGTGCCAGCAGTTACTTAGGACAGGGCTACAATGGGCAGTTCTTC.

This clonotype was seen at least ten times. The chain links TRBV20-1 to TRBJ2-1; D tentatively fits TRBD1 or TRBD2 (6 bases each). Deletions cut 1 base from V and 10 bases from J, with 11 bases between. CDR3 length: 12 residues. Per germline, CDR1 DFQATT and CDR2 SNEGSKA (reference sequence). CDR3 amino acids: CSARVVGGEQFF. CDR3 in DNA: TGCAGTGCTAGAGTGGTAGGGGGGGAGCAGTTCTTC.

This clonotype was found many times. The V and J genes are TRBV5-5 and TRBJ1-2, with D hard to call. The V gene lost 4 bases and the J gene lost 8 bases, with 15 bases spanning the gap. The CDR3 is 13 residues long. CDR1 and CDR2 from the germline V gene are SGHKS and YYEKEE (reference sequence). This chain's CDR3 is CASSPERAVGYTF. The DNA of the CDR3 is TGTGCCAGCAGCCCCGAACGGGCTGTGGGCTACACCTTC.

This clonotype came up once. Germline is not matched at one junction end, which may reflect a read error. The rearrangement joins TRBV24-1 to TRBJ2-1; 13 nucleotides line up with TRBD2. The CDR3 runs 21 residues. Germline CDR1 and CDR2: KGHDR and SFDVKD. CDR3 in DNA: TGTGCCAGCAGTTCGTCCACTACTAGCGGGAGGGCCCCGCTACTACTCAATGAGCAGTTCTTC. Its protein is CASSSSTTSGRAPLLLNEQFF.

This clonotype has a count of ten or more. The J gene is TRBJ2-6, the V gene TRBV7-9, with unresolved D. Germline V gene sequence: CDR1 SEHNR, CDR2 FQNEAQ (reference sequence). CDR3 length: 13 amino acids. The V gene lost 5 bases and the J gene lost 0 bases, with 2 bases spanning the gap. The CDR3 DNA reads as TGTGCCAGCAGCAGCTCTGGGGCCAACGTCCTGACTTTC. The encoded protein is CASSSSGANVLTF.

This sequence joins TRBV5-1 and TRBJ2-2; D may be TRBD1 or TRBD2 (7 bases each). Germline V CDR1 and CDR2: SGHRS, YFSETQ. This CDR3 has 14 residues. V was cut by 7 bases and J by 6 bases, with 16 bases left in between. CDR3 sequence: CASGREGASGELFF. As DNA, the CDR3 is TGCGCCAGCGGCAGGGAGGGGGCGTCCGGGGAGCTGTTTTTT.